This is a list of T cell receptor beta chains from one sample in a study of cytomegalovirus exposure and HLA in healthy donors. Assay used: immunoSEQ multiplex PCR; TCRdb lists only in-frame clones, some missing. The table has about 170,000 clones, roughly 76% seen once. Sequenced input: PBMCs. Receptor source: a woman younger than 30 in good health and CMV-seropositive. Each CDR3 is given with its conserved first and last residue. The order of the fields is CDR3 length, clone size, V gene, J gene, D gene, CDR3 protein, CDR3 DNA. A D gene is named only where the DNA matches it firmly. The size of a clone is reported for some rows only, either as once, few or many, or as a class for expanded clones.

cdr3_length: 15; clone_size: few; v_call: TRBV5-4; j_call: TRBJ2-7; d_call: TRBD1; cdr3_aa: CASSLGQGYSYEQYF; cdr3_nt: TGTGCCAGCAGCCTTGGACAGGGGTACTCCTACGAGCAGTACTTC
cdr3_length: 15; clone_size: -; v_call: TRBV5-1; j_call: TRBJ2-5; d_call: TRBD2; cdr3_aa: CASSLTSGDQETQYF; cdr3_nt: TGCGCCAGCAGCTTGACTAGCGGGGACCAAGAGACCCAGTACTTC
cdr3_length: 14; clone_size: -; v_call: TRBV14; j_call: TRBJ1-3; d_call: -; cdr3_aa: CASSQGGGGNTIYF; cdr3_nt: TGTGCCAGCAGCCAAGGGGGCGGCGGAAACACCATATATTTT
cdr3_length: 16; clone_size: -; v_call: TRBV19; j_call: TRBJ1-1; d_call: -; cdr3_aa: CASRLGRTSRNTEAFF; cdr3_nt: TGTGCCAGTAGGTTGGGGAGGACCTCTCGAAACACTGAAGCTTTCTTT
cdr3_length: 12; clone_size: few; v_call: TRBV10-3; j_call: TRBJ1-2; d_call: TRBD1; cdr3_aa: CATLQGAHGYTF; cdr3_nt: TGTGCCACCTTACAGGGGGCCCATGGCTACACCTTC
cdr3_length: 18; clone_size: -; v_call: TRBV18; j_call: TRBJ1-1; d_call: -; cdr3_aa: CASSPRQDGLVSDTEAFF; cdr3_nt: TGTGCCAGCTCACCACGACAGGACGGGCTTGTCAGCGACACTGAAGCTTTCTTT
cdr3_length: 14; clone_size: -; v_call: TRBV19; j_call: TRBJ1-3; d_call: -; cdr3_aa: CATSDTYSGNTIYF; cdr3_nt: TGTGCCACATCAGACACCTACTCTGGAAACACCATATATTTT
cdr3_length: 15; clone_size: -; v_call: TRBV25-1; j_call: TRBJ2-7; d_call: TRBD1; cdr3_aa: CASSDGTDYSYEQYF; cdr3_nt: TGTGCCAGCAGTGACGGGACAGACTATTCCTACGAGCAGTACTTC
cdr3_length: 15; clone_size: -; v_call: TRBV6-5; j_call: TRBJ1-1; d_call: TRBD1; cdr3_aa: CASSRGTGVVTEAFF; cdr3_nt: TGTGCCAGCAGTCGGGGGACAGGGGTCGTCACTGAAGCTTTCTTT
cdr3_length: 15; clone_size: -; v_call: TRBV5-1; j_call: TRBJ2-3; d_call: TRBD2; cdr3_aa: CASSFSSGGADTQYF; cdr3_nt: TGCGCCAGCAGCTTTAGTAGCGGGGGGGCAGATACGCAGTATTTT
cdr3_length: 14; clone_size: -; v_call: TRBV19; j_call: TRBJ1-4; d_call: TRBD1; cdr3_aa: CASSIWTGDEKLFF; cdr3_nt: TGTGCCAGTAGTATTTGGACAGGGGATGAAAAACTGTTTTTT